The rows below give T cell receptor beta chains drawn from one sample of a study of OX40 agonist ivuxolimab in advanced cancers. Clones were read by immunoSEQ multiplex PCR, and TCRdb kept only the in-frame ones, dropping some. The data show 80,000 to 100,000 clones, around 94% seen once. Sequenced here: CD4+ or CD8+ T cells sorted from blood, sampled in a trial of the OX40 agonist ivuxolimab. Receptor source: an adult with an advanced solid tumor such as melanoma, head and neck, liver or kidney cancer. The CDR3 runs from the conserved cysteine through the conserved F or W. D genes are given only for firm matches. The listing skips clone size in some rows; elsewhere it reads once, few, many or a size class.

j_gene: TRBJ2-1; len: 12; d_gene: -; v_gene: TRBV7-6; abundance: -; CDR3aa: CASSLQDNEQFF; CDR3nt: TGTGCCAGCAGCTTACAGGACAATGAGCAGTTCTTC
j_gene: TRBJ2-1; len: 15; d_gene: -; v_gene: TRBV4-1; abundance: -; CDR3aa: CASSQEILAQVEQFF; CDR3nt: TGCGCCAGCAGCCAAGAAATACTAGCACAGGTCGAGCAGTTCTTC
j_gene: TRBJ1-2; len: 14; d_gene: -; v_gene: TRBV18; abundance: -; CDR3aa: CASSPPSNSYGYTF; CDR3nt: TGTGCCAGCTCACCACCGAGTAACAGCTATGGCTACACCTTC
j_gene: TRBJ2-2; len: 12; d_gene: -; v_gene: TRBV7-3; abundance: -; CDR3aa: CASSPITGELFF; CDR3nt: TGTGCCAGCAGCCCCATTACCGGGGAGCTGTTTTTT
j_gene: TRBJ2-2; len: 11; d_gene: -; v_gene: TRBV11-2; abundance: -; CDR3aa: CASSLVGELFF; CDR3nt: TGTGCCAGCAGCTTAGTCGGGGAGCTGTTTTTT
j_gene: TRBJ2-3; len: 16; d_gene: TRBD2; v_gene: TRBV11-2; abundance: -; CDR3aa: CASSLGASGSTDTQYF; CDR3nt: TGTGCCAGCAGCTTAGGGGCTAGCGGTAGCACAGATACGCAGTATTTT
j_gene: TRBJ2-7; len: 13; d_gene: TRBD1; v_gene: TRBV29-1; abundance: once; CDR3aa: CSVETTGTYEQYF; CDR3nt: TGCAGCGTTGAAACGACAGGGACCTACGAGCAGTACTTC
j_gene: TRBJ2-7; len: 14; d_gene: -; v_gene: TRBV29-1; abundance: -; CDR3aa: CSVEGRGGSYEQYF; CDR3nt: TGCAGCGTTGAAGGCCGAGGGGGCTCCTACGAGCAGTACTTC
j_gene: TRBJ1-2; len: 12; d_gene: -; v_gene: TRBV28; abundance: -; CDR3aa: CASSLRDRGYTF; CDR3nt: TGTGCCAGCAGTTTAAGGGACCGCGGCTACACCTTC
j_gene: TRBJ2-7; len: 14; d_gene: -; v_gene: TRBV27; abundance: -; CDR3aa: CASSLSRGHYEQYF; CDR3nt: TGTGCCAGCAGTTTATCACGGGGTCACTACGAGCAGTACTTC
j_gene: TRBJ1-5; len: 16; d_gene: -; v_gene: TRBV21-1; abundance: -; CDR3aa: CASSTGDSYSNQPQHF; CDR3nt: TGTGCCAGCAGCACGGGGGACAGCTATAGCAATCAGCCCCAGCATTTT
j_gene: TRBJ2-7; len: 15; d_gene: TRBD1; v_gene: TRBV29-1; abundance: -; CDR3aa: CSVVGEGQGAYEQYF; CDR3nt: TGCAGCGTTGTAGGAGAGGGACAGGGGGCCTACGAGCAGTACTTC
j_gene: TRBJ2-2; len: 14; d_gene: -; v_gene: TRBV9; abundance: -; CDR3aa: CASSRGGGPGELFF; CDR3nt: TGTGCCAGCAGCAGAGGGGGAGGCCCCGGGGAGCTGTTTTTT
j_gene: TRBJ2-5; len: 12; d_gene: -; v_gene: TRBV29-1; abundance: -; CDR3aa: CSFRTFQETQYF; CDR3nt: TGCAGCTTCCGGACATTCCAAGAGACCCAGTACTTC
j_gene: TRBJ2-7; len: 15; d_gene: TRBD1; v_gene: TRBV5-1; abundance: once; CDR3aa: CASRDPGQVIDEQYF; CDR3nt: TGCGCCAGCAGGGACCCGGGACAGGTTATAGACGAGCAGTACTTC
j_gene: TRBJ1-2; len: 14; d_gene: TRBD1; v_gene: TRBV14; abundance: -; CDR3aa: CASSQDKGGHGYTF; CDR3nt: TGTGCCAGCAGCCAAGATAAAGGGGGCCATGGCTACACCTTC
j_gene: TRBJ2-5; len: 16; d_gene: TRBD1; v_gene: TRBV4-1; abundance: once; CDR3aa: CASSQPYLGQKETQYF; CDR3nt: TGCGCCAGCAGCCAACCCTATCTGGGACAGAAAGAGACCCAGTACTTC
j_gene: TRBJ2-2; len: 12; d_gene: -; v_gene: TRBV12-5; abundance: -; CDR3aa: CASATRTGELFF; CDR3nt: TGTGCTAGTGCCACCCGCACCGGGGAGCTGTTTTTT
j_gene: TRBJ1-1; len: 12; d_gene: -; v_gene: TRBV25-1; abundance: -; CDR3aa: CASSEWETEAFF; CDR3nt: TGTGCCAGCAGTGAATGGGAAACTGAAGCTTTCTTT
j_gene: TRBJ2-4; len: 16; d_gene: -; v_gene: TRBV5-3; abundance: -; CDR3aa: CARSLTRGLAKNIQYF; CDR3nt: TGTGCCAGAAGCCTTACTAGGGGTCTAGCCAAAAACATTCAGTACTTC
j_gene: TRBJ2-1; len: 15; d_gene: TRBD2; v_gene: TRBV5-1; abundance: -; CDR3aa: CAKGALAGTYNEQFF; CDR3nt: TGCGCCAAGGGGGCACTAGCGGGGACCTACAATGAGCAGTTCTTC
j_gene: TRBJ2-7; len: 13; d_gene: TRBD1; v_gene: TRBV7-8; abundance: -; CDR3aa: CASSHGQGIEQYF; CDR3nt: TGTGCCAGCAGCCACGGACAGGGGATCGAGCAGTACTTC
j_gene: TRBJ1-4; len: 13; d_gene: -; v_gene: TRBV27; abundance: -; CDR3aa: CASMGLPNEKLFF; CDR3nt: TGTGCCAGCATGGGACTTCCTAATGAAAAACTGTTTTTT
j_gene: TRBJ2-1; len: 16; d_gene: -; v_gene: TRBV27; abundance: -; CDR3aa: CASSLLHLPSYNEQFF; CDR3nt: TGTGCCAGCAGTTTACTACACTTACCATCCTACAATGAGCAGTTCTTC
j_gene: TRBJ1-2; len: 16; d_gene: TRBD1; v_gene: TRBV5-1; abundance: -; CDR3aa: CASSLSPGTANYGYTF; CDR3nt: TGCGCCAGCAGCTTGTCGCCCGGGACAGCTAACTATGGCTACACCTTC
j_gene: TRBJ2-5; len: 15; d_gene: TRBD1; v_gene: TRBV19; abundance: -; CDR3aa: CASSLDRDRQETQYF; CDR3nt: TGTGCCAGTAGTCTCGACAGGGATAGGCAAGAGACCCAGTACTTC
j_gene: TRBJ2-3; len: 14; d_gene: -; v_gene: TRBV27; abundance: few; CDR3aa: CASSLGTLTDTQYF; CDR3nt: TGTGCCAGCAGTTTAGGGACCCTCACAGATACGCAGTATTTT
j_gene: TRBJ2-7; len: 15; d_gene: TRBD2; v_gene: TRBV19; abundance: -; CDR3aa: CASSIGLAGSYEQYF; CDR3nt: TGTGCCAGTAGTATAGGACTAGCGGGGTCCTACGAGCAGTACTTC
j_gene: TRBJ2-5; len: 18; d_gene: -; v_gene: TRBV2; abundance: -; CDR3aa: CASSAREGGAGIQETQYF; CDR3nt: TGTGCCAGCAGTGCCCGTGAGGGCGGGGCGGGGATTCAAGAGACCCAGTACTTC
j_gene: TRBJ1-5; len: 15; d_gene: -; v_gene: TRBV28; abundance: once; CDR3aa: CASSSWGLTNLPQHF; CDR3nt: TGTGCCAGCAGTTCATGGGGGCTTACGAATCTGCCCCAGCATTTT
j_gene: TRBJ2-6; len: 14; d_gene: -; v_gene: TRBV29-1; abundance: -; CDR3aa: CSVRTVSGANVLTF; CDR3nt: TGCAGCGTGAGGACAGTCTCTGGGGCCAACGTCCTGACTTTC
j_gene: TRBJ2-2; len: 16; d_gene: TRBD1; v_gene: TRBV7-9; abundance: -; CDR3aa: CASSGAGTGYGGELFF; CDR3nt: TGTGCCAGCAGCGGAGCCGGGACAGGGTATGGCGGGGAGCTGTTTTTT
j_gene: TRBJ1-2; len: 15; d_gene: -; v_gene: TRBV6-1; abundance: -; CDR3aa: CASSDRFEGIYGYTF; CDR3nt: TGTGCCAGCAGTGACCGATTCGAGGGAATCTATGGCTACACCTTC
j_gene: TRBJ2-7; len: 12; d_gene: -; v_gene: TRBV15; abundance: -; CDR3aa: CATSETSLEQYF; CDR3nt: TGTGCCACCAGCGAGACGTCCCTAGAGCAGTACTTC
j_gene: TRBJ2-4; len: 16; d_gene: TRBD2; v_gene: TRBV9; abundance: few; CDR3aa: CASSVTSGGAKNIQYF; CDR3nt: TGTGCCAGCAGCGTTACTAGCGGGGGGGCCAAAAACATTCAGTACTTC
j_gene: TRBJ2-7; len: 14; d_gene: TRBD2; v_gene: TRBV6-5; abundance: -; CDR3aa: CASSRGTSGYEQYF; CDR3nt: TGTGCCAGCAGTCGCGGGACTAGCGGTTACGAGCAGTACTTC
j_gene: TRBJ2-3; len: 15; d_gene: -; v_gene: TRBV2; abundance: -; CDR3aa: CASSPPGRNTDTQYF; CDR3nt: TGTGCCAGCAGCCCCCCGGGGCGGAACACAGATACGCAGTATTTT
j_gene: TRBJ2-3; len: 16; d_gene: -; v_gene: TRBV21-1; abundance: -; CDR3aa: CASSIGTSGTADTQYF; CDR3nt: TGTGCCAGCAGCATTGGGACTAGCGGGACTGCAGATACGCAGTATTTT
j_gene: TRBJ1-3; len: 15; d_gene: -; v_gene: TRBV19; abundance: -; CDR3aa: CASSIGPQGGNTIYF; CDR3nt: TGTGCCAGTAGTATTGGTCCTCAAGGTGGAAACACCATATATTTT
j_gene: TRBJ1-1; len: 15; d_gene: TRBD1; v_gene: TRBV6-6; abundance: -; CDR3aa: CASVETGELNTEAFF; CDR3nt: TGTGCCAGCGTGGAAACAGGGGAGTTGAACACTGAAGCTTTCTTT
j_gene: TRBJ2-1; len: 12; d_gene: -; v_gene: TRBV25-1; abundance: -; CDR3aa: CASRRAPNEQFF; CDR3nt: TGTGCCAGCCGGAGAGCGCCCAATGAGCAGTTCTTC
j_gene: TRBJ1-2; len: 14; d_gene: -; v_gene: TRBV27; abundance: -; CDR3aa: CASSFRGGSYGYTF; CDR3nt: TGTGCCAGCAGTTTTAGGGGGGGTAGCTATGGCTACACCTTC
j_gene: TRBJ1-2; len: 16; d_gene: -; v_gene: TRBV16; abundance: -; CDR3aa: CASSHFWVRKTYGYTF; CDR3nt: TGTGCCAGCAGCCACTTCTGGGTTAGAAAGACCTATGGCTACACCTTC
j_gene: TRBJ1-1; len: 12; d_gene: -; v_gene: TRBV9; abundance: -; CDR3aa: CASSEKEGEAFF; CDR3nt: TGTGCCAGCAGCGAAAAGGAGGGTGAAGCTTTCTTT
j_gene: TRBJ1-2; len: 14; d_gene: -; v_gene: TRBV19; abundance: -; CDR3aa: CASSMYTGGDGYTF; CDR3nt: TGTGCCAGTAGTATGTACACTGGAGGGGATGGCTACACCTTC